This T cell receptor beta chain was recorded in a study of T cell responses to AZD1222 COVID-19 vaccine. Study-level information: Samples with a second dose at about 4 or about 12 weeks were pooled together. The study, taken as a whole, reports: At 160-218 and 743-854, vaccine-associated CD4 TCRs were dominant, and they spanned spike. Every sample of the repertoires postdated the peak T cell response.

To note about this clone: The antigen remains unidentified.

Using immunoSEQ multiplex PCR, the repertoire was profiled, and TCRdb retains in-frame clones only, with some absent. Of over 150,000 clones in the sample, approximately 90% are singletons; the top ten hold approximately 1.6%. V dropped 3 bases and J dropped 2; count of bases not matched to a gene: 4. The CDR3 extends over 14 amino acids. Germline CDR1 LNHDA, CDR2 SQIVND (reference sequence). The source of this sequence is an adult in good health. The genes are TRBV19 and TRBJ2-7; 7 nucleotides match TRBD1. Sequenced here: peripheral blood, sampled on day 0 of AZD1222 vaccination. The CDR3 region has the DNA TGTGCCAGTAGTATTGACAGGGCGACCTACGAGCAGTACTTC. Its protein product is CASSIDRATYEQYF.